These 27 T cell receptor beta chains originate from one sample sequenced in a study of blood T cell repertoires in COVID-19 (TCRdb year 2020). Library method: the immunoSEQ multiplex PCR assay. TCRdb retrieved this table from immuneACCESS and kept in-frame rearrangements only. Not all clones are present; in checked studies, unresolved V genes account for under half, and no reason is known for the remainder. The sample records 400,000 to 550,000 clones, about 89% of which are singletons. 4% to 4.5% of the sample goes to the ten largest clones. The specimen sequenced was peripheral blood. Every receptor here comes from a young woman with acute or convalescent COVID-19.

The chain uses TRBV30 and TRBJ2-7, with TRBD1 identical over 10 bases. The CDR3 covers 13 residues. V shed 2 bases and J 4 bases; nucleotides not matched to a gene: 2. The germline gives CDR1 GTSNPN, CDR2 SVGIG (reference sequence). CDR3 bases: TGTGCCTGGAGTAAGGACAGGGGGTACGAGCAGTACTTC. Its protein product is CAWSKDRGYEQYF.

This clone was counted a single time. This sequence joins TRBV29-1 and TRBJ2-1; D is perhaps TRBD2 (6 bases). The CDR3 totals 14 residues. With 7 bases removed from V and 2 bases from J, the gap between germline ends came to 15 bases. Germline CDR1 SQVTM, CDR2 ANQGSEA. This chain's CDR3 is CSARSASAYNEQFF. The CDR3 coding sequence is TGCAGCGCTAGATCGGCTAGCGCCTACAATGAGCAGTTCTTC.

The gene calls are TRBV10-1 and TRBJ2-1; 7 positions match TRBD2. Germline values: CDR1 WNHNN, CDR2 SYGVQD (reference sequence). The CDR3 extends over 16 amino acids. Trimming at V came to 0 bases and at J to 7 bases, leaving 9 bases not matched to a gene. The CDR3 bases are TGCGCCAGCAGTGAGTCGAGTGGCGGGGGAATAAATGAGCAGTTCTTC. Protein product: CASSESSGGGINEQFF.

The V gene is TRBV7-6, the J gene TRBJ2-7; 7 bases line up with TRBD1. Trimming cost V 5 bases and J 3 bases; bases outside gene matches: 7. This CDR3 comprises 14 residues. Per germline, CDR1 SGHVS and CDR2 FNYEAQ. CDR3 sequence reads: CASSTPGQLYEQYF. The CDR3 coding sequence is TGTGCCAGCAGCACACCGGGACAGCTCTACGAGCAGTACTTC.

This sequence joins TRBV28 and TRBJ2-7; TRBD2 matches 8 bases. CDR1 and CDR2 (germline): MDHEN, SYDVKM. The V and J ends lost 7 bases and 4 bases, in that order; junction bases with no gene match: 15. The length of the CDR3 is 16 residues. The CDR3 DNA reads TGTGCCAGCACCACCCTCGCGGGGGGCATTCAATACGAGCAGTACTTC. It codes for CASTTLAGGIQYEQYF.

The rearrangement uses TRBV14 and TRBJ2-7; D perhaps matches TRBD1 (5 bases). Trimming removed 4 bases from V and 2 bases from J, with 18 bases in between. The CDR3 contains 16 residues. The V gene's germline CDR1 is SGHDN and CDR2 FVKESK. CDR3 region: CASSPNRLGPPYEQYF. The CDR3 DNA reads as TGTGCCAGCAGCCCAAACAGGCTAGGGCCTCCCTACGAGCAGTACTTC.

The chain carries TRBV28 and TRBJ2-2, with D perhaps TRBD2 (6 bases). Germline V gene sequence: CDR1 MDHEN, CDR2 SYDVKM. The CDR3 contains 16 residues. Trimming left V 4 bases short and J 4 bases short, with 16 bases between. The CDR3 reads CASSSYSLTSTGELFF. CDR3 nucleotides: TGTGCCAGCAGTTCATATTCCCTGACTAGCACCGGGGAGCTGTTTTTT.

V usage is TRBV21-1 and J usage is TRBJ2-7; the table's D call of TRBD2 was not tested on the DNA. TRBV21-1 is classified as a pseudogene. CDR3 length equals 16 residues. The DNA for the CDR3 is TGTGCCAGCAGGATGAGACTAGCGGGGGGAGACTACGAGCAGTACTTC. Protein sequence: CASRMRLAGGDYEQYF.

The chain has TRBV5-4 and TRBJ1-3; D not resolved. Trimming removed 3 bases from V and 4 bases from J, with 5 bases in between. CDR3 size: 12 residues. Germline CDR1 reads SGHNT; CDR2 reads YYREEE (reference sequence). CDR3 in amino acids: CASSSLGNTIYF. The CDR3 coding sequence is TGTGCCAGCAGCTCACTGGGAAACACCATATATTTT.

V and J are TRBV6-1 and TRBJ2-5, with 9 bases that match TRBD2. The V segment lost 2 bases and the J segment 5 bases; nucleotides outside the gene matches: 9. The germline V gene encodes CDR1 MNHNS and CDR2 SASEGT. The CDR3 is made up of 16 amino acids. The CDR3 DNA is TGTGCCAGCAGTGAAAATAGTCTAGCGGGGCGGGAGACCCAGTACTTC. This sequence encodes CASSENSLAGRETQYF.

The chain has TRBV6-5 and TRBJ2-3; no reliable D call. V was shortened by 11 bases and J by 4 bases, with 7 bases between the two germline ends. This CDR3 is 10 amino acids long. The germline V gene has CDR1 MNHEY and CDR2 SVGAGI. The CDR3 bases are TGTGCCTTAGCATCAGATACGCAGTATTTT. Translated, it gives CALASDTQYF.

The rearrangement joins TRBV2 to TRBJ2-3, with TRBD2 matching 9 bases. CDR1 is SNHLY, CDR2 FYNNEI, per germline. V trimming: 6 bases; J trimming: 3 bases; junction bases outside the gene matches: 10. The length of the CDR3 is 16 residues. CDR3 nucleotide sequence: TGTGCCAGCAGGGGCCCCCGCGGGGGGGCTACAGATACGCAGTATTTT. This gives the protein CASRGPRGGATDTQYF.

V and J are TRBV6-1 and TRBJ1-2, with TRBD1 identical over 7 bases. The CDR3 extends over 12 amino acids. The germline CDR1 and CDR2 sequences are MNHNS and SASEGT. V lost 3 bases and J lost 11; bases outside the gene matches: 6. This CDR3 is CASSEDRPEYTF. For the CDR3, the DNA is TGTGCCAGCAGTGAGGACAGGCCAGAGTACACCTTC.

The rearrangement links TRBV18 to TRBJ2-7; no reliable D call. The V end lost 4 bases, the J end lost 7 bases, and 17 bases lay between the germline ends. The CDR3 length is 14 residues. CDR1 and CDR2 (germline): KGHSH, LQKENI. The CDR3 nucleotides read TGTGCCAGCTCACAAGACCAAATCGTCAGGGAGCAGTACTTC. Translation: CASSQDQIVREQYF.

This clone occurred once. This chain links TRBV28 with TRBJ2-2, with D uncertain. Trimming cost V 7 bases and J 4 bases, with 7 bases left between them. Germline V lookup: CDR1 MDHEN, CDR2 SYDVKM. This CDR3 spans 12 amino acids. CDR3 DNA sequence: TGTGCCAGCACCTTCGGCACCGGGGAGCTGTTTTTT. This sequence encodes CASTFGTGELFF.

The chain employs TRBV19 and TRBJ1-1; possibly TRBD1 for D (6 bases). The CDR3 spans 16 residues. Germline loops: CDR1 LNHDA, CDR2 SQIVND (reference sequence). With 6 bases removed from V and 0 bases from J, the gap between germline ends came to 17 bases. The CDR3 here is CASRLQGFLMNTEAFF. In DNA, the CDR3 is TGTGCCAGTAGGCTACAGGGATTCCTGATGAACACTGAAGCTTTCTTT.

The chain employs TRBV30 and TRBJ2-2, with D perhaps TRBD2 (6 bases). V was shortened by 2 bases and J by 2 bases, with 18 bases between the two germline ends. The germline CDR1 and CDR2 sequences are GTSNPN and SVGIG (reference sequence). CDR3 length equals 17 residues. In nucleotides, the CDR3 is TGTGCCTGGAGTCTCCGCCGGGGAGGCCTCAACACCGGGGAGCTGTTTTTT. It codes for CAWSLRRGGLNTGELFF.

The V and J genes are TRBV28 and TRBJ2-5; TRBD1 matches at 12 bases. After removal of 1 base from V and 4 bases from J, the junction contained 4 bases not matched to a gene. The germline V gene encodes CDR1 MDHEN and CDR2 SYDVKM. This CDR3 comprises 16 residues. In nucleotides, the CDR3 is TGTGCCAGCAGTTTATATGGGACAGGGGGCGGAGAGACCCAGTACTTC. Its translation: CASSLYGTGGGETQYF.

The chain joins TRBV15 to TRBJ2-5; tentative D call: TRBD1 (5 bases). Germline V gene sequence: CDR1 LNHNV, CDR2 YYDKDF (reference sequence). V was trimmed by 0 bases and J by 3 bases, leaving 14 bases between them. The CDR3 totals 16 residues. The CDR3 nucleotides read TGTGCCACCAGCAGAGATGGAGCCAGGGCGGAAGAGACCCAGTACTTC. Translated, it gives CATSRDGARAEETQYF. The full variable domain, in which reference TRBV15 and TRBJ2-5 provide the parts outside the CDR3, is DAMVIQNPRYQVTQFGKPVTLSCSQTLNHNVMYWYQQKSSQAPKLLFHYYDKDFNNEADTPDNFQSRRPNTSFCFLDIRSPGLGDTAMYLCATSRDGARAEETQYFGPGTRLLVL.

J is TRBJ2-7 and V is TRBV6-5; the match to TRBD2 covers 14 bases. The CDR3 spans 14 residues. Germline trimming cut 8 bases from V and 9 bases from J; bases unmatched to any gene: 9. Looked up from germline, CDR1 is MNHEY and CDR2 is SVGAGI. CDR3 DNA: TGTGCCAGCGGCCAGACTAGCGGGGGGGCCCGGCAGTACTTC. It yields the protein CASGQTSGGARQYF.

This rearrangement joins TRBV18 to TRBJ1-4, with D perhaps matching TRBD1 (6 bases). The CDR3 is 13 amino acids. Germline V lookup: CDR1 KGHSH, CDR2 LQKENI. Trimming took off 6 bases at V and 6 bases at J, with 11 bases between the two ends. In DNA, the CDR3 is TGTGCCAGCTCGACACAGGGAGATGAAAAACTGTTTTTT. It specifies CASSTQGDEKLFF. Together with reference TRBV18 and TRBJ1-4, the CDR3 gives the full variable domain: NAGVMQNPRHLVRRRGQEARLRCSPMKGHSHVYWYRQLPEEGLKFMVYLQKENIIDESGMPKERFSAEFPKEGPSILRIQQVVRGDSAAYFCASSTQGDEKLFFGSGTQLSVL.

V usage is TRBV3-1 (or the pseudogene TRBV3-2) and J usage is TRBJ2-2; D is unclear. CDR3 size: 13 residues. CDR1 is LGHDT and CDR2 is YNNKEL in the germline V gene (reference sequence). V lost 4 bases and J lost 6, with 9 bases in between. CDR3 DNA sequence: TGTGCCAGCAGCCCCTTGGGCTCCGGGGAGCTGTTTTTT. Amino acid sequence: CASSPLGSGELFF.

This clone showed up just a few times. The rearrangement joins TRBV6-5 to TRBJ1-6; D perhaps matches TRBD1 (6 bases). The germline gives CDR1 MNHEY, CDR2 SVGAGI. The CDR3 contains 15 residues. The V end lost 6 bases, the J end lost 4 bases, and 13 bases lay between the germline ends. CDR3 nucleotide sequence: TGTGCCAGCAGGACACAGGGACGTTATAATTCACCCCTCCACTTT. Its translation is CASRTQGRYNSPLHF.

The V call is TRBV6-5, the J call TRBJ1-6; weak D call: TRBD1 (6 bases). Looked up from germline, CDR1 is MNHEY and CDR2 is SVGAGI. The CDR3 length is 15 residues. V was clipped by 8 bases and J by 4 bases, with 15 bases between them. This CDR3 reads CASEGVIGYNSPLHF. The CDR3 DNA sequence: TGTGCCAGCGAGGGGGTAATTGGGTATAATTCACCCCTCCACTTT.

The chain is built from TRBV9 and TRBJ2-5; tentative D call: TRBD2 (7 bases). This CDR3 contains 14 residues. Trimming took off 2 bases at V and 5 bases at J, with 13 bases between the two ends. Per the germline V gene, CDR1 is SGDLS and CDR2 is YYNGEE. CDR3 in amino acids: CASSVGGGGETQYF. CDR3 coding DNA: TGTGCCAGCAGCGTCGGTGGCGGGGGCGAGACCCAGTACTTC.

This chain connects TRBV11-2 to TRBJ2-2; D may be TRBD1 (5 bases). Germline V CDR1 and CDR2: SGHAT, FQNNGV. This CDR3 comprises 17 residues. Trimming stripped 1 base from V and 2 bases from J, with 14 bases between. CDR3 sequence: CASSLAGFRDNTGELFF. CDR3 sequence (DNA): TGTGCCAGCAGCTTAGCAGGGTTTAGGGATAACACCGGGGAGCTGTTTTTT.

The chain couples TRBV3-1 (or the pseudogene TRBV3-2) to TRBJ2-3; 10 bases line up with TRBD1. The CDR3 is 15 residues long. Per the germline V gene, CDR1 is LGHDT and CDR2 is YNNKEL (reference sequence). V lost 2 bases to trimming and J lost 7 bases; unmatched junction nucleotides: 6. In DNA, the CDR3 is TGTGCCAGCAGCCAACACCGGGACAGGGGAAATACGCAGTATTTT. Protein sequence: CASSQHRDRGNTQYF.